These T cell receptor beta chains were read from a single sample in a study of cytomegalovirus exposure and HLA in healthy donors. The table came from immunoSEQ multiplex PCR; TCRdb's copy has only in-frame clones and leaves some out. Here the sample spans approximately 140,000 clones, about 60% being singletons. The sequencing sample was made of PBMCs. Receptors were obtained from a woman in her fifties or sixties in good health and CMV-seropositive. CDR3s include the opening cysteine and the closing phenylalanine or tryptophan. The order of the fields is J gene, D gene, clone size, V gene, CDR3 protein, CDR3 DNA. D genes are given only for firm matches. Size is omitted from some rows. Given values are once, few, many or a class for expanded clones.

TRBJ2-5	TRBD2	NA	TRBV7-2	CASSLGGTRYF	TGTGCCAGCAGCTTAGGGGGGACTAGGTACTTC
TRBJ2-5	TRBD1	NA	TRBV5-1	CASTGQIQETQYF	TGCGCCAGCACGGGACAGATCCAAGAGACCCAGTACTTC
TRBJ1-5	NA	few	TRBV19	CASSIAGYSNQPQHF	TGTGCCAGTAGTATAGCAGGGTATAGCAATCAGCCCCAGCATTTT
TRBJ2-5	TRBD1	NA	TRBV10-3	CAIRSGGTKETQYF	TGTGCCATCAGGTCAGGGGGCACTAAAGAGACCCAGTACTTC
TRBJ2-3	TRBD1	NA	TRBV29-1	CSVEWTTGPTTDTQYF	TGCAGCGTTGAATGGACGACAGGGCCCACCACAGATACGCAGTATTTT
TRBJ2-5	TRBD1	few	TRBV5-8	CASSPGDRATETQYF	TGTGCCAGCAGCCCGGGGGACAGGGCGACGGAGACCCAGTACTTC
TRBJ1-1	TRBD1	NA	TRBV29-1	CSVDGTGVTEAFF	TGCAGCGTTGATGGGACAGGGGTCACTGAAGCTTTCTTT
TRBJ2-1	NA	NA	TRBV11-2	CASRTRSSTYYNEQFF	TGTGCCAGCCGAACCCGTAGCTCTACATACTACAATGAGCAGTTCTTC
TRBJ2-5	NA	NA	TRBV21-1	CASSPQNVLAEQETQYF	TGTGCCAGCAGCCCCCAGAACGTACTAGCGGAGCAAGAGACCCAGTACTTC
TRBJ2-5	TRBD2	few	TRBV7-9	CASSLGTSGQETQYF	TGTGCCAGCAGCTTAGGGACTAGCGGCCAAGAGACCCAGTACTTC
TRBJ2-7	TRBD1	NA	TRBV5-4	CASSSDRGRYEQYF	TGTGCCAGCAGCTCGGACAGGGGTAGGTACGAGCAGTACTTC
TRBJ2-1	TRBD1	few	TRBV6-5	CASWGRGTGDNEQFF	TGTGCCAGCTGGGGGAGGGGGACAGGGGATAATGAGCAGTTCTTC
TRBJ2-7	TRBD1	NA	TRBV2	CASRATGPNPYEQYF	TGTGCCAGCAGAGCGACAGGGCCCAATCCCTACGAGCAGTACTTC
TRBJ1-4	NA	NA	TRBV5-4	CASSKPNEKLFF	TGTGCCAGCAGCAAGCCTAATGAAAAACTGTTTTTT
TRBJ1-5	NA	NA	TRBV7-2	CASSLGGVQPQHF	TGTGCCAGCAGCTTAGGGGGGGTGCAGCCCCAGCATTTT
TRBJ2-1	NA	NA	TRBV19	CASSDSATHNEQFF	TGTGCCAGTAGTGACAGCGCCACCCACAATGAGCAGTTCTTC
TRBJ2-7	TRBD2	few	TRBV5-1	CASSIGTSGIAEQYF	TGCGCCAGCAGCATCGGGACTAGCGGGATTGCCGAGCAGTACTTC
TRBJ1-2	TRBD1	NA	TRBV28	CASSPPGGYYGYTF	TGTGCCAGCAGTCCTCCAGGGGGCTACTATGGCTACACCTTC
TRBJ2-3	TRBD2	NA	TRBV11-3	CASSSGLAGRADTQYF	TGTGCCAGCAGCTCGGGACTAGCGGGGCGCGCTGATACGCAGTATTTT
TRBJ2-2	TRBD2	NA	TRBV7-9	CASRQLAANTGELFF	TGTGCCAGCAGGCAACTAGCGGCGAACACCGGGGAGCTGTTTTTT
TRBJ2-5	TRBD1	NA	TRBV25-1	CASSTGVETQYF	TGTGCCAGCAGTACAGGGGTCGAGACCCAGTACTTC
TRBJ1-2	TRBD1	few	TRBV10-2	CASSRTGTYGYTF	TGCGCCAGCAGCCGGACAGGGACTTATGGCTACACCTTC
TRBJ2-2	NA	NA	TRBV28	CASSLPVTGELFF	TGTGCCAGCAGTTTACCGGTCACCGGGGAGCTGTTTTTT
TRBJ2-3	NA	NA	TRBV30	CAWTLADTQYF	TGTGCCTGGACTTTAGCAGATACGCAGTATTTT
TRBJ2-1	TRBD1	NA	TRBV7-2	CASSLGTGGPNLNEQFF	TGTGCCAGCAGCTTAGGGACAGGGGGCCCGAATCTGAATGAGCAGTTCTTC
TRBJ1-3	NA	NA	TRBV9	CASSVDTSGNTIYF	TGTGCCAGCAGCGTAGACACATCTGGAAACACCATATATTTT
TRBJ2-7	NA	NA	TRBV5-6	CASSLWAAYEQYF	TGTGCCAGCAGCTTGTGGGCAGCCTACGAGCAGTACTTC
TRBJ2-3	TRBD1	NA	TRBV29-1	CSVSDRGPTDTQYF	TGCAGCGTTTCGGACAGGGGGCCGACAGATACGCAGTATTTT
TRBJ2-7	NA	NA	TRBV5-4	CASSLAGGIIGYEQYF	TGTGCCAGCAGCTTGGCCGGGGGAATAATTGGCTACGAGCAGTACTTC
TRBJ2-3	NA	NA	TRBV5-5	CASGGEGDTQYF	TGTGCCAGCGGGGGCGAGGGCGATACGCAGTATTTT
TRBJ2-2	TRBD2	NA	TRBV29-1	CSGQGLAGGFAGELFF	TGCAGCGGACAGGGACTAGCGGGAGGGTTCGCCGGGGAGCTGTTTTTT
TRBJ2-6	NA	NA	TRBV18	CASSPSSGANVLTF	TGTGCCAGCTCACCTAGCTCTGGGGCCAACGTCCTGACTTTC
TRBJ2-5	TRBD2	NA	TRBV2	CASSFGTSQETQYF	TGTGCCAGCAGTTTCGGGACTAGTCAAGAGACCCAGTACTTC
TRBJ2-5	NA	once	TRBV28	CASSLYERLETQYF	TGTGCCAGCAGTTTATATGAGCGATTAGAGACCCAGTACTTC
TRBJ2-7	NA	NA	TRBV28	CASSLWGDEQYF	TGTGCCAGCAGTTTGTGGGGAGACGAGCAGTACTTC
TRBJ1-5	NA	NA	TRBV15	CATSRGAVNQPQHF	TGTGCCACCAGCAGAGGTGCGGTCAATCAGCCCCAGCATTTT
TRBJ2-1	NA	few	TRBV9	CASSEGGASYNEQFF	TGTGCCAGCAGCGAGGGCGGGGCCTCCTACAATGAGCAGTTCTTC
TRBJ1-5	NA	NA	TRBV30	CAWSVEPGEHQPQHF	TGTGCCTGGAGTGTAGAACCAGGTGAACATCAGCCCCAGCATTTT
TRBJ1-1	TRBD1	NA	TRBV6-5	CASSYAGQVDTEAFF	TGTGCCAGCAGTTACGCGGGACAGGTGGACACTGAAGCTTTCTTT
TRBJ1-1	NA	NA	TRBV7-8	CASSFAATGTEAFF	TGTGCCAGCAGCTTCGCAGCGACCGGCACTGAAGCTTTCTTT
TRBJ2-5	NA	NA	TRBV30	CAWTVARETQYF	TGTGCCTGGACGGTAGCTCGGGAGACCCAGTACTTC
TRBJ2-3	TRBD2	NA	TRBV28	CASSAPTSGASTDTQYF	TGTGCCAGCAGTGCCCCGACTAGCGGGGCTAGCACAGATACGCAGTATTTT
TRBJ2-3	TRBD2	NA	TRBV2	CASAGGVADTQYF	TGTGCCAGCGCGGGGGGGGTCGCAGATACGCAGTATTTT
TRBJ2-3	NA	NA	TRBV7-2	CASSLKASVADTQYF	TGTGCCAGCAGCTTAAAGGCTAGTGTTGCAGATACGCAGTATTTT
TRBJ2-7	NA	NA	TRBV7-3	CASSSNRGYEQYF	TGTGCCAGCAGCTCTAATCGGGGCTACGAGCAGTACTTC
TRBJ2-5	TRBD2	NA	TRBV7-9	CASSNGGKSETQYF	TGTGCCAGCAGCAACGGGGGGAAGTCGGAGACCCAGTACTTC